This record looks at one TCR beta chain sequence and its context. Its binding antigen is unknown. The input lacks base qualities; no much larger clone sits a single base away. Library preparation used the immunoSEQ multiplex PCR assay. TCRdb retrieved this table from immuneACCESS and kept in-frame rearrangements only. Not all clones are present; in checked studies, unresolved V genes account for under half, and no reason is known for the remainder. This sample comprises about 200,000 clones, 91% of them detected only once. The ten largest clones capture 1.5% to 2% of the sample. The data originate from a study of control samples from healthy donors and cancer patients (dated by TCRdb to the early 2020s). CDR3 length: 17 amino acids, cysteine to phenylalanine. Here the CDR3 DNA is all that survives: 51 bases in frame from base 1. Based on the germline V gene (reference sequence), the CDR1 and CDR2 sequences are LNHNV and YYDKDF. The germline V and J ends show losses of 0 bases and 4 bases respectively, and no gene match explains 8 bases of the junction.

This chain is built from TRBV15 and TRBJ1-3, with 8 bases matching TRBD1. Sequenced material: blood. This TCR derives from a man aged 30 to 45 in good health. Read as DNA, the sequence is TGTGCCACCAGCAGAGATCGAGACAGGGGCCTCGGAAACACCATATATTTT. Its amino acids are CATSRDRDRGLGNTIYF.